The 11 T cell receptor beta chains reported below all come from one sample, sequenced in a study of identical twins. TCRdb reanalysed the 5' RACE reads using MiXCR and keeps one entry per CDR3 protein. The sample lists roughly 720,000 distinct CDR3 sequences, roughly 18% occurring once. These data were likewise used in another study, on T cells expressing NK-cell markers.

The sequencing sample was made of PBMCs. These receptor sequences come from a young woman in good health.

Turning to this clonotype: The junction departs from germline at one end; a sequencing error may be responsible. The chain is built from TRBV5-1 and TRBJ2-1; D is unclear. Germline values: CDR1 SGHRS, CDR2 YFSETQ. The CDR3 length is 15 residues. The CDR3, as DNA: TGCGCCAGCCGTCGGCCAGATAACTCCTACAATAAGCAGTTCTTC. Its translation is CASRRPDNSYNKQFF.

A few counts support this clonotype. The V gene is TRBV5-1, the J gene TRBJ2-7, with D perhaps assigned TRBD1 or TRBD2 (5 bases each). CDR1 and CDR2 from the germline V gene are SGHRS and YFSETQ. CDR3 length: 17 amino acids. The V gene lost 4 bases and the J gene lost 0 bases, with 20 bases spanning the gap. Written as DNA, the CDR3 is TGCGCCAGCAGCAGTTACCCCGGGACCCGAAGCTCCTACGAGCAGTACTTC. It translates to CASSSYPGTRSSYEQYF.

This clonotype was found many times. The chain recombines TRBV29-1 with TRBJ2-7; TRBD1 matches at 12 bases. V lost 6 bases, J lost 6 bases, and 9 bases stayed unmatched. The CDR3 contains 14 residues. The germline V gene encodes CDR1 SQVTM and CDR2 ANQGSEA. The CDR3 sequence: CSVEGGQGASEQYF. DNA for the CDR3: TGCAGCGTGGAGGGGGGACAGGGGGCCTCCGAGCAGTACTTC.

This clonotype has a handful of counts. The chain employs TRBV7-9 and TRBJ2-1; 9 bases are a match to TRBD2. V trimming: 6 bases; J trimming: 6 bases; junction bases outside the gene matches: 12. The CDR3 totals 16 residues. Germline V gene data show CDR1 as SEHNR and CDR2 as FQNEAQ (reference sequence). For the CDR3, the DNA is TGTGCCAGCAGTCCTACTCTTCGACTAGCGGCCAATGAGCAGTTCTTC. Residues: CASSPTLRLAANEQFF. The full variable domain, completed using reference TRBV7-9 and TRBJ2-1, is DTGVSQNPRHKITKRGQNVTFRCDPISEHNRLYWYRQTLGQGPEFLTYFQNEAQLEKSRLLSDRFSAERPKGSFSTLEIQRTEQGDSAMYLCASSPTLRLAANEQFFGPGTRLTVL.

There are a few counts of this clonotype. The CDR3 region is CASSPGGEWNEQFF. In nucleotides, the CDR3 is TGTGCCAGCAGCCCGGGGGGGGAGTGGAATGAGCAGTTCTTC. V and J are TRBV4-2 and TRBJ2-1, with 8 bases identical to TRBD2. CDR1 and CDR2 (germline): LGHNA, YNFKEQ. The CDR3 is 14 residues long. The V segment lost 4 bases and the J segment 7 bases; nucleotides outside the gene matches: 6.

This chain connects TRBV12-3 or TRBV12-4 to TRBJ1-1; 7 nucleotides align to TRBD1. Unmatched junction bases numbered 2, after V lost 0 bases and J lost 4 bases. The CDR3 covers 14 residues. Here the CDR3 DNA reads TGTGCCAGCAGTTTAGCGACAGGGATCACTGAAGCTTTCTTT. Translation: CASSLATGITEAFF.

The chain uses TRBV29-1 and TRBJ2-3; D gene ambiguous. The CDR3 sequence is 13 residues long. V dropped 3 bases and J dropped 6 bases, with 13 bases sitting between them. Germline CDR1 and CDR2: SQVTM and ANQGSEA. The CDR3 protein is CSVDTFGADTQYF. The DNA for the CDR3 is TGCAGCGTTGATACCTTTGGTGCGGATACGCAGTATTTT.

This rearrangement joins TRBV20-1 to TRBJ2-3, with D perhaps TRBD1 (6 bases). Germline CDR1 and CDR2: DFQATT and SNEGSKA (reference sequence). Trimming left V 2 bases short and J 4 bases short, with 10 bases between. This CDR3 region has 13 residues. The CDR3 here is CSARLGAPDTQYF. In DNA, the CDR3 is TGCAGTGCTAGACTGGGGGCCCCAGATACGCAGTATTTT.

The genes are TRBV7-2 and TRBJ2-2; D is possibly TRBD1 (6 bases). This CDR3 is 15 amino acids long. Germline V lookup: CDR1 SGHTA, CDR2 FQGNSA. Trimming left V 2 bases short and J 7 bases short, with 14 bases between. CDR3 nucleotides: TGTGCCAGCAGCTTAAGCAGGGGAGACGGCGGGGAGCTGTTTTTT. Protein sequence: CASSLSRGDGGELFF.

There are a few counts of this clonotype. The chain is built from TRBV12-3 or TRBV12-4 and TRBJ1-2, with no clear D. Trimming left V 6 bases short and J 7 bases short, with 15 bases between. The CDR3 loop spans 13 amino acids. Here the CDR3 DNA reads TGTGCCAGCAGCCCGACGGCCTTCTCTGGCTACACCTTC. Translating it yields CASSPTAFSGYTF.

This clonotype was detected a few times. The CDR3 bases are TGCAGTGCTGGCGGGACACTCAACACCGGGGAGCTGTTTTTT. The encoded protein is CSAGGTLNTGELFF. This sequence joins TRBV20-1 and TRBJ2-2, with D tentatively TRBD1 or TRBD2 (6 bases each). V gave up 5 bases and J gave up 2 bases, with 12 bases separating them. The CDR3 totals 14 residues. CDR1 and CDR2 (germline): DFQATT, SNEGSKA (reference sequence).